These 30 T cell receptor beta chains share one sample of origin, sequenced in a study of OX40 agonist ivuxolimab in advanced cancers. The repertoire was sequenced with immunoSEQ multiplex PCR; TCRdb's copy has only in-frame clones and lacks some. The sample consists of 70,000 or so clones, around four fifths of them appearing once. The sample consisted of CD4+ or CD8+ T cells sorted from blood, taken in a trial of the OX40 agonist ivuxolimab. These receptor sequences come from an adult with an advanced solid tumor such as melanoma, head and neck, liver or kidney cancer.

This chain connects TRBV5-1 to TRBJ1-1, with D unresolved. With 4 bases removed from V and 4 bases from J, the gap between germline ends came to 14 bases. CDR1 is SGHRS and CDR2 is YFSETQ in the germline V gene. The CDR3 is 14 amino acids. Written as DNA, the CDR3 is TGCGCCAGCAGCCTTCAGTGGCAAGGCACTGAAGCTTTCTTT. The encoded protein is CASSLQWQGTEAFF.

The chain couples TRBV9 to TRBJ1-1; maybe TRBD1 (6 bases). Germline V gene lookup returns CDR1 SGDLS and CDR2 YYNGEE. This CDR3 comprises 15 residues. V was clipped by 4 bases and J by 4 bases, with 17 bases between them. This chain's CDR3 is CASSPHGGPSTEAFF. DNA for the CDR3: TGTGCCAGCAGCCCGCATGGGGGGCCGTCCACTGAAGCTTTCTTT. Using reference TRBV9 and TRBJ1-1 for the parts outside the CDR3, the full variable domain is DSGVTQTPKHLITATGQRVTLRCSPRSGDLSVYWYQQSLDQGLQFLIQYYNGEERAKGNILERFSAQQFPDLHSELNLSSLELGDSALYFCASSPHGGPSTEAFFGQGTRLTVV.

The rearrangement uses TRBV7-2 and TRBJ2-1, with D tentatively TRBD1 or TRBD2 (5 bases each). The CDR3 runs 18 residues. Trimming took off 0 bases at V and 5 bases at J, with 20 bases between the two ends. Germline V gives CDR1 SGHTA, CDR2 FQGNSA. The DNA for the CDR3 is TGTGCCAGCAGCTTAGCATCTGGGGGACGAACGGTCCACAATGAGCAGTTCTTC. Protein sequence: CASSLASGGRTVHNEQFF.

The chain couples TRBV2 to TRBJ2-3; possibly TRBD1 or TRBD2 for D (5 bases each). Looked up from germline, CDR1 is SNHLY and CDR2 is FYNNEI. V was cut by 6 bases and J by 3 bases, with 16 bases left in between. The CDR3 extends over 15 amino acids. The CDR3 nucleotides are TGTGCCAGCAGCATAGGGACGCCTCAGACAGATACGCAGTATTTT. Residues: CASSIGTPQTDTQYF.

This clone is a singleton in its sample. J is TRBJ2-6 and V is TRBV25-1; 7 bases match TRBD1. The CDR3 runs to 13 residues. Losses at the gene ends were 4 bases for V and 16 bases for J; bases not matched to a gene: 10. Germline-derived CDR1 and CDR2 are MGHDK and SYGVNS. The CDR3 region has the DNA TGTGCCAGCAGTGGAAGGACAGGAGCCGGTCTGACTTTC. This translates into CASSGRTGAGLTF.

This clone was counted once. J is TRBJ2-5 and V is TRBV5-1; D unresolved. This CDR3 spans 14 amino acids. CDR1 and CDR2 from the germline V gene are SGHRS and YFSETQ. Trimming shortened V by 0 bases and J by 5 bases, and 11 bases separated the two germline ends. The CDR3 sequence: CASSLERAQETQYF. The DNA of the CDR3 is TGCGCCAGCAGCTTGGAGCGCGCCCAGGAGACCCAGTACTTC.

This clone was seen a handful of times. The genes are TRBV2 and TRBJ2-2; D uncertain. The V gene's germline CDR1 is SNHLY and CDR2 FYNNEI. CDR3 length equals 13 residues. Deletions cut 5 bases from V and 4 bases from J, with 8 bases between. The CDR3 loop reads CASSSLVTGELFF. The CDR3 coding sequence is TGTGCCAGCAGTAGTTTAGTCACCGGGGAGCTGTTTTTT. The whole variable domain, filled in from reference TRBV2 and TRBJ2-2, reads EPEVTQTPSHQVTQMGQEVILRCVPISNHLYFYWYRQILGQKVEFLVSFYNNEISEKSEIFDDQFSVERPDGSNFTLKIRSTKLEDSAMYFCASSSLVTGELFFGEGSRLTVL.

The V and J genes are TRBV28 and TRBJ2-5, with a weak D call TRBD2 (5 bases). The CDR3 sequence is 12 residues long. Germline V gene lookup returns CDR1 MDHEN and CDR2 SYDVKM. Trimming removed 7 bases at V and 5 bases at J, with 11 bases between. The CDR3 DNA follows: TGTGCCAGCACCTCTGGACTGGAGACCCAGTACTTC. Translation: CASTSGLETQYF.

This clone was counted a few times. The CDR3 loop reads CASSWGLVGEQFF. Written as DNA, the CDR3 is TGTGCCAGCAGCTGGGGACTAGTAGGCGAGCAGTTCTTC. The V gene is TRBV7-3, the J gene TRBJ2-1; 8 bases map to TRBD2. Germline lookup yields CDR1 SGHTA and CDR2 FQGTGA. The CDR3 is 13 residues long. The V gene end was trimmed by 4 bases and the J gene end by 10 bases; junction bases not matched to a gene: 6.

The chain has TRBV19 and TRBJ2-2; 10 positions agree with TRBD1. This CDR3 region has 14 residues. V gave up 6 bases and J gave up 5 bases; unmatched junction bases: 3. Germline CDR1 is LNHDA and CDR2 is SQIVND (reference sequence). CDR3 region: CASRGQGWTGELFF. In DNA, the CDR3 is TGTGCCAGTAGGGGACAGGGGTGGACCGGGGAGCTGTTTTTT.

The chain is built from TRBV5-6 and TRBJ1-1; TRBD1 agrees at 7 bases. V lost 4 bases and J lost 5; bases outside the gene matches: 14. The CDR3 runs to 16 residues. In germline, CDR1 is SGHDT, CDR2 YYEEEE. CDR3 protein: CASSRLEKGGSTEAFF. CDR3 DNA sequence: TGTGCCAGCAGCCGACTCGAAAAAGGGGGCTCTACTGAAGCTTTCTTT.

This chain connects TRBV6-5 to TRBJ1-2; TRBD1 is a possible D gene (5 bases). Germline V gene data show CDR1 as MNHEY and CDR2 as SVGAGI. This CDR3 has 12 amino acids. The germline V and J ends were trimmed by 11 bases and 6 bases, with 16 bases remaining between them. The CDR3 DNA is TGTGCCGTACTGGGGACGACGCATGGCTACACCTTC. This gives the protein CAVLGTTHGYTF.

The CDR3 reads CASSFNGPTGGMETQYF. DNA of the CDR3: TGCGCCAGCAGCTTTAATGGCCCCACAGGGGGGATGGAGACCCAGTACTTC. The genes are TRBV5-1 and TRBJ2-5; 8 nucleotides line up with TRBD1. This CDR3 is built from 17 residues. The germline V gene has CDR1 SGHRS and CDR2 YFSETQ. The V and J ends lost 2 bases and 5 bases, in that order; junction bases with no gene match: 14.

CDR3 region: CASSSLQNTDTQYF. Written as DNA, the CDR3 is TGCGCCAGCAGCTCCTTACAGAACACAGATACGCAGTATTTT. V gene TRBV5-1 combines with J gene TRBJ2-3; D gene ambiguous. Between the trimmed V and J ends, which lost 3 bases and 2 bases, there was a span of 10 bases. Germline values: CDR1 SGHRS, CDR2 YFSETQ. This CDR3 is 14 amino acids long.

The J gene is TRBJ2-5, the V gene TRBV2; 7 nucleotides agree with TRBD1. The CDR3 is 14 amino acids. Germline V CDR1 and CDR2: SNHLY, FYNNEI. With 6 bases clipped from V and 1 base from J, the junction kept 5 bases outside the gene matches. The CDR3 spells CASSGQEFQETQYF. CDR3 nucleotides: TGTGCCAGCAGCGGACAGGAATTCCAAGAGACCCAGTACTTC.

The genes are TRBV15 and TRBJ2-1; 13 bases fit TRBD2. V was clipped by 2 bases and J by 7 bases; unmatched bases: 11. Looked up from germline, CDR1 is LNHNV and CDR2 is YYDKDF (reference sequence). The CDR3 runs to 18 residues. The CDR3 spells CATSRRGTSGIKWNEQFF. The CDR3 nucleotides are TGTGCCACCAGCAGAAGAGGGACTAGCGGGATCAAATGGAATGAGCAGTTCTTC.

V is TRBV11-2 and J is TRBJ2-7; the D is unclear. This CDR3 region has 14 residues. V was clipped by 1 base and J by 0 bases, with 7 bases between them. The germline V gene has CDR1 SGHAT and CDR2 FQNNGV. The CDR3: CASSLVASSYEQYF. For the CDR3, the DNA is TGTGCCAGCAGCTTAGTAGCCAGCTCCTACGAGCAGTACTTC.

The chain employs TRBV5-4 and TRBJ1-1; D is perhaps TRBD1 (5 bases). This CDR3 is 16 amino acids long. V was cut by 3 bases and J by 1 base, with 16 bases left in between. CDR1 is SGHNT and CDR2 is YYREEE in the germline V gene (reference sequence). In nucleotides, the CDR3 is TGTGCCAGCAGCTCGAAGGGGATCTGGGAGAACACTGAAGCTTTCTTT. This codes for CASSSKGIWENTEAFF.

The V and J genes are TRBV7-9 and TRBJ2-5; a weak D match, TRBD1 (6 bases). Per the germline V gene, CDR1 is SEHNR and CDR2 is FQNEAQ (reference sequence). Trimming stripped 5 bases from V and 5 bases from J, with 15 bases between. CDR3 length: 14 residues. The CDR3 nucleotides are TGTGCCAGCAGCGACGGACAGTCAAAGGAGACCCAGTACTTC. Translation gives CASSDGQSKETQYF.

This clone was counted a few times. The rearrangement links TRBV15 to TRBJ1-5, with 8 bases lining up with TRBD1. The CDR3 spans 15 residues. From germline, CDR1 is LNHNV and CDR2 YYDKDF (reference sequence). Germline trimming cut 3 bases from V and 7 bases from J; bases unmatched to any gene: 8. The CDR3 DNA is TGTGCCACCAGCAGTCTCCAGGGGGCTTGGCAGCCCCAGCATTTT. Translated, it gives CATSSLQGAWQPQHF.

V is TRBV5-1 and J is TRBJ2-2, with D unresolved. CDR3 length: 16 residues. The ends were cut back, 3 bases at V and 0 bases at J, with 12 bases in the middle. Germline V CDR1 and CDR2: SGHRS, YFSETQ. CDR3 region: CASSWILPPNTGELFF. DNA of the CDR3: TGCGCCAGCAGCTGGATCCTACCTCCGAACACCGGGGAGCTGTTTTTT.

The CDR3 DNA reads as TGTGCCAGCTCATCGACAGGGGGCGGGGTCGCCTACAATGAGCAGTTCTTC. Its protein is CASSSTGGGVAYNEQFF. The V gene is TRBV18, the J gene TRBJ2-1, with 10 bases fitting TRBD1. The trim removed 5 bases at V and 2 bases at J, leaving 9 bases unmatched. Per germline, CDR1 KGHSH and CDR2 LQKENI. This CDR3 has 17 amino acids.

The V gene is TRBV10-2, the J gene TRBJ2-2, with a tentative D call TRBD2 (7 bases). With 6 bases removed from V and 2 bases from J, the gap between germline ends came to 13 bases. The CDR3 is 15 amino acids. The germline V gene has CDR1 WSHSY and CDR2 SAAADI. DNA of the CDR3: TGCGCCAGCAGGACTGGGGGGGGCAACACCGGGGAGCTGTTTTTT. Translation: CASRTGGGNTGELFF.

The CDR3 DNA sequence: TGCAGCGTTGAAGACTATTCCGGGACAGGGTTCAACACTGAAGCTTTCTTT. Translating gives CSVEDYSGTGFNTEAFF. The V gene is TRBV29-1, the J gene TRBJ1-1, with 9 bases aligning to TRBD1. V lost 0 bases, J lost 2 bases, and 10 bases stayed unmatched. Germline V lookup: CDR1 SQVTM, CDR2 ANQGSEA. The CDR3 totals 17 residues.

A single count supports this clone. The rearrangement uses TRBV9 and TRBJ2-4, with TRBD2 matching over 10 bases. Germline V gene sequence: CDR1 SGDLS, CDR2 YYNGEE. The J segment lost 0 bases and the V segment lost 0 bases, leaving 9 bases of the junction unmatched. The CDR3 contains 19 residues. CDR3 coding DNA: TGTGCCAGCAGCGTAGGGGTTAGCGGGAGGTCTCGAGCCAAAAACATTCAGTACTTC. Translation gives CASSVGVSGRSRAKNIQYF.

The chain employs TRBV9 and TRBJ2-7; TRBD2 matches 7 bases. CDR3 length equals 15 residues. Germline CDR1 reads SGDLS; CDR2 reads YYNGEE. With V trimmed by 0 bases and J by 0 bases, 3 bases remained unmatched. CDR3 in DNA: TGTGCCAGCAGCGTAGATTGGGACTACTCCTACGAGCAGTACTTC. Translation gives CASSVDWDYSYEQYF.

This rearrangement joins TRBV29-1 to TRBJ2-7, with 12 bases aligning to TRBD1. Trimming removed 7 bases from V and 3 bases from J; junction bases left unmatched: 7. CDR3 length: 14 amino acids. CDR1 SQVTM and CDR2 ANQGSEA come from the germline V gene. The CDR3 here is CSAAWDRGLYEQYF. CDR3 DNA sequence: TGCAGCGCTGCATGGGACAGGGGGCTCTACGAGCAGTACTTC.

The CDR3 DNA sequence: TGTGCCACCAGCAGGGCGACTGAGGAAGGGGTTGGCTACACCTTC. Translation: CATSRATEEGVGYTF. The rearrangement joins TRBV15 to TRBJ1-2; perhaps TRBD1 as D (5 bases). The CDR3 covers 15 residues. V lost 3 bases, J lost 7 bases, and 18 bases lay in between. CDR1 LNHNV and CDR2 YYDKDF come from the germline V gene (reference sequence).

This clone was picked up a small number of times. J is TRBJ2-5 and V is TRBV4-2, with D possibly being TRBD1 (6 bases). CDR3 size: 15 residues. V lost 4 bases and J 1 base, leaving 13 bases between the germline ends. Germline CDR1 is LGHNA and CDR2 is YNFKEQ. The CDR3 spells CASSPRDTLQETQYF. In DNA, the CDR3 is TGTGCCAGCAGCCCTCGGGACACTCTCCAAGAGACCCAGTACTTC.

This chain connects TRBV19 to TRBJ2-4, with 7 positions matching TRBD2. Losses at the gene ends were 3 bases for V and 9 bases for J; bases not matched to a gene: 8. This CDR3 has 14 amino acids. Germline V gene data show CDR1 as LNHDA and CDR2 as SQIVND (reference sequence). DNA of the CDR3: TGTGCCAGTAGTATGGGAGGGCTAGCTGGCATTCAGTACTTC. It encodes CASSMGGLAGIQYF.